What follows is one T cell receptor beta chain and its context. It has no known antigen specificity. Base qualities are not provided; no much larger clone lies one nucleotide away. Libraries were built with the immunoSEQ multiplex PCR assay. A mixture of 60 forward primers for TCR Vbeta segments and 13 reverse primers for TCR Jbeta segments was used in the multiplex PCR. The CDR3 region of rearranged TCR beta genes was amplified from genomic DNA by a multiplex PCR assay. Amplified TCR beta libraries were sequenced as 87-base-pair reads on the Illumina HiSeq System. The original pipeline was this. A later analysis counted about 80 million unique TCR beta chains across the 550 to 800 repertoires, and some 12 million of these chains were shared by at least two donors. Raw reads were error-corrected and collapsed into unique sequences with a nearest-neighbor algorithm that merged closely related sequences to remove PCR and sequencing errors. CDR3 sequences were aligned to IMGT reference sequences to assign V, D and J gene segments. Each retained sequence needed at least a six-nucleotide match to both a V gene segment and a J gene segment. Rearrangements were classified as productive when the CDR3 lacked stop codons and remained in frame with V and J, and all other rearrangements were classified as non-productive. Following IMGT convention, CDR3 was defined as the stretch from the second conserved V-encoded cysteine up to the conserved J-encoded phenylalanine. In an earlier analysis of roughly 580 of the donors, sequences lacking an unambiguous match to a single V gene segment were excluded. An earlier analysis of several hundred of the donors classified V segments as functional when productive rearrangements were above 56.7% and as segregating when the standard deviation between donors was above 5%. A statistical classification framework was built to diagnose cytomegalovirus status from the catalog of TCR beta chain sequences. V and J gene assignment, in a later analysis, came from comparing TCR nucleotide sequences with IMGT/GENE-DB human TR gene sequences. In a later analysis, CDR3 sequences and most-parsimonious VDJ recombination scenarios were assigned using the TCRdist pipeline. A later analysis defined each TCR beta chain by its CDR3 amino acid sequence plus V-gene family, and excluded reads lacking a unique V-gene family. In a later analysis, around 650 highly shared, low-generation-probability nucleotide sequences were removed to address suspected cross-contamination and a sequencing artifact. In a later analysis, a clonal expansion index for each public chain was calculated from normalized within-repertoire ranks of inferred template counts. Generation probabilities in a later analysis came from a VDJ recombination model fitted to out-of-frame rearrangements, and those results were checked against IGoR. In a later analysis, hypergeometric tests were used to score TCR-TCR, TCR-HLA and TCR-CMV co-occurrence, with a repertoire-size bias correction applied to TCR pairs. To estimate false discovery rates, a later analysis permuted the HLA or CMV assignments 20 times. In a later analysis, co-occurring TCRs were grouped with DBSCAN, and TCRdist sequence similarity was added when clustering was performed within HLA-allele-positive subsets. Repertoires with fewer than 30,000 or more than 120,000 public chains were left out of co-occurrence clustering, as were about 5 repertoires with anomalous nucleotide sharing. Held by TCRdb, this immuneACCESS table contains in-frame sequences only and omits some clones. Under half of the omission traces to an unresolved V gene where checked; the cause of the rest is unknown. D and trimming were read from the DNA, whereas the V and J calls and clone size are those reported in that table. The sample table shows around 69,000 clones, and approximately 63% are seen once. Together, the top ten hold more than 8% of the sample.

The data were obtained in a study of cytomegalovirus exposure and HLA in healthy donors (dated by TCRdb to the late 2010s). About the investigation overall: According to an earlier analysis of 450 to 650 of the donors, some 170 million T cells yielded over 100 million unique TCR beta sequences and about 280 Gb of sequence data. An early release covering 550 to 700 HLA-typed donors comprised roughly 300 gigabases of sequencing data and approximately 80 million unique TCR sequences. The genetic ancestry cluster associated with self-reported Caucasian donors included 81% of the roughly 380 genotyped donors. The study was designed to test whether signatures of past pathogen exposure could be identified by cataloging public T cell receptors. The study profiled the T cell repertoires of 500 to 800 subjects by immunosequencing and related them to cytomegalovirus serostatus. A separate validation cohort of approximately 120 different subjects was used in addition to the 666-subject first cohort. To predict cytomegalovirus infection status, the study combined high-throughput TCR immunosequencing, statistical association of individual TCRs with disease status, and machine learning. A later analysis re-examined previously published TCR beta repertoires from roughly 650 donors and added high-resolution HLA genotyping to investigate patterns of TCR occurrence. Rather than using new phenotypic data, the later analysis identified candidate immune exposures from TCR beta sequences and from how often those sequences occurred across donors. An earlier analysis of 587 of the donors applied high-throughput TCR beta sequencing to assess whether each TCR beta V gene segment acted as functional or pseudogenic. Donor age, sex, ethnicity and CMV serostatus were compiled together with the repertoire data. A later genetic analysis took genome-wide SNP genotypes for 398 of the 666 donors and used that subset as a discovery cohort. Every discovery cohort repertoire had been produced on one sequencing platform. Class I and class II HLA loci were covered by the typing at four-digit resolution. Typing coverage varied by locus: 629-630 donors for A, B, C, DRB1 and DQB1; under 550 for DQA1; about 590 for DPA1; around 490 for DPB1. Four to six DR-DQ haplotypes were handled as single units for association and clustering, since linkage in the cohort was strong. Across approximately 400 genotyped donors of the cohort, an average of roughly 250,000 unique TCR beta nucleotide sequences per donor were sequenced, and 15% to 20% of those sequences were non-productive. The investigation overall reported the following: HLA typing was unavailable for some donors at each locus, so association tests used only the typed subset. A further reported finding was that TCR beta sequences accurately predicted the HLA-A and HLA-B alleles for most subjects in the first cohort. Cytomegalovirus status was reported to be diagnosed by the classifier with high specificity and sensitivity in both the original and validation cohorts. V-gene and J-gene trimming of TCR beta chains was associated with a missense DCLRE1C variant in a later genetic analysis, and the association was replicated in an independent cohort. An earlier analysis of approximately 530 of the donors showed that most TCR beta V segments appeared in productive rearrangements either about 87% or about 30% of the time, which broadly matched IMGT annotations. A later analysis associated 16,951 TCR beta sequences with specific HLA alleles at a false discovery rate of 0.05. Most CMV-associated TCR beta chains appeared to be HLA-restricted in a later analysis, and the HLA associations seemed to be driven largely by CMV exposure. A later analysis reported that several top co-occurrence clusters appeared linked to parvovirus B19, influenza, CMV and Epstein-Barr virus. Compared with the roughly 670-donor mean, donors in an Asian-associated ancestry cluster had fewer N-insertions in productive TCRs, according to a later genetic analysis. Over 15 rarely observed V segments, including chromosome 9 orphons, were excluded from the earlier analysis of about 600 of the donors because counts were too low. Across donors, most TCR sequences were observed very rarely, whereas some public TCRs were present in many individuals. In vitro tests confirmed that a few of the cytomegalovirus-associated TCR beta chains recognize cytomegalovirus antigens. Correlated functional status among segregating V segments might reflect linkage disequilibrium, but an unknown experimental factor could not be ruled out. The study gave a list of 150 to 200 TCR beta chains associated with cytomegalovirus. This cohort had only TCR beta chains sequenced, and the lack of alpha or paired-chain data limited which features could be detected. The sequencing pipeline was judged likely to have produced a cluster of highly shared sequence variants as a technical artifact. The 87-base-pair reads could not distinguish some IMGT-functional V segments, including TRBV6-2 and TRBV6-3, so those segments were excluded. Immune exposure information for the cohort was limited to CMV serostatus. Sequencing depth was assumed to be roughly uniform across donors in the presence/absence analyses, though that assumption may not hold. Assigning TCR associations to individual alleles was difficult when HLA alleles, especially DR and DQ, strongly co-occurred. In a later analysis, the rate of TCR association differed among HLA loci, with DRB1 alleles having the most associated TCRs and HLA-C alleles having the fewest. In a later analysis, HLA-associated TCR beta chains were found to be more clonally expanded and to have lower generation probabilities than equally common non-associated chains. The authors suggested that the approach could potentially be generalized to other disease states and immunological phenotypes.

The cohort was made up of roughly 670 healthy bone marrow donors. Cohort members were all nominally healthy when sampled, although unrecorded immune exposures were likely present. The donor was CMV seropositive and was included in the group of 250 to 350 seropositive cohort members. Each donor provided a peripheral blood sample, and peripheral blood mononuclear cells were used for TCR beta sequencing. The Qiagen DNeasy Blood Extraction Kit was used to extract genomic DNA from the blood cell samples. CDR1 and CDR2, per the germline V gene, are SGDLS and YYNGEE. The V and J ends are trimmed by 0 bases and 2 bases, leaving 11 bases between them. CDR3 length: 15 amino acids, cysteine to phenylalanine. Only the CDR3 DNA is retained, 45 bases long and in frame from the first base.

Input material: PBMCs. The TCR comes from a woman aged 45 to 65 in good health and CMV-seropositive. This chain joins TRBV9 to TRBJ1-1, with the D gene not clear enough to name. The CDR3 region: CASSVAGESNTEAFF. The DNA sequence is given as TGTGCCAGCAGCGTAGCTGGGGAGTCAAACACTGAAGCTTTCTTT. When the CDR3 is completed using the reference TRBV9 and TRBJ1-1 genes on either side, the full variable domain is DSGVTQTPKHLITATGQRVTLRCSPRSGDLSVYWYQQSLDQGLQFLIQYYNGEERAKGNILERFSAQQFPDLHSELNLSSLELGDSALYFCASSVAGESNTEAFFGQGTRLTVV.